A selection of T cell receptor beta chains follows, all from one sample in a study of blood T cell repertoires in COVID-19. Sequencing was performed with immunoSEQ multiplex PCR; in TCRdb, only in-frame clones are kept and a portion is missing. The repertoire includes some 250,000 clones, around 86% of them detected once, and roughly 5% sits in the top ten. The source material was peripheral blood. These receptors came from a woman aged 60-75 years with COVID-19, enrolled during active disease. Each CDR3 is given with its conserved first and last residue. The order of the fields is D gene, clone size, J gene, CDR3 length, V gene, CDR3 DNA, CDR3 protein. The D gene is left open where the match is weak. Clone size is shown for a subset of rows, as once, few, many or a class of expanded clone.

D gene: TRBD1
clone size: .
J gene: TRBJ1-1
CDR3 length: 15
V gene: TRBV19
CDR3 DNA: TGTGCCACCTCCCCCTCGACAGGGGTGAACACTGAAGCTTTCTTT
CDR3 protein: CATSPSTGVNTEAFF

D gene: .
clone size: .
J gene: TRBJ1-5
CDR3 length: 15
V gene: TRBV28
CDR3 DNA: TGTGCCAGCAGTTTGCTGGGTAAGGACTATCAGCCCCAGCATTTT
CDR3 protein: CASSLLGKDYQPQHF

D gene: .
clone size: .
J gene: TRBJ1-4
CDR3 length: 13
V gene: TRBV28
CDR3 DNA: TGTGCCAGCAGTTTAGGAGGACGTTACGAACTGTTTTTT
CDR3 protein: CASSLGGRYELFF

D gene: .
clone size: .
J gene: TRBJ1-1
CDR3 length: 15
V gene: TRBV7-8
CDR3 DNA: TGTGCCAGCAGCTTCATTAGACAGCCCAACACTGAAGCTTTCTTT
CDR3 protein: CASSFIRQPNTEAFF

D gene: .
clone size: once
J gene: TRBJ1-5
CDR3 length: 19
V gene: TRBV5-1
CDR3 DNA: TGCGCCAGCAGCCCCGGAGAGGGACAAAGACTTTATAGCAATCAGCCCCAGCATTTT
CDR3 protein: CASSPGEGQRLYSNQPQHF

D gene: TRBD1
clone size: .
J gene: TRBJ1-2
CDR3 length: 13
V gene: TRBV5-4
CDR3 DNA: TGTGCCAGCAGCCTTCAGGGGGGATACGGCTACACCTTC
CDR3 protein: CASSLQGGYGYTF

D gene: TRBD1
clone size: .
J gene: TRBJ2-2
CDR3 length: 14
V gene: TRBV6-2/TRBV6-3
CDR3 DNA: TGTGCCAGCAGTAGAGGGACAGAGACCGGGGAGCTGTTTTTT
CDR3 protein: CASSRGTETGELFF

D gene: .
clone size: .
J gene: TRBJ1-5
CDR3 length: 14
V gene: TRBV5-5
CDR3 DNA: TGTGCCAGCAGCCCCAGACAGCAGAATCAGCCCCAGCATTTT
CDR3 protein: CASSPRQQNQPQHF

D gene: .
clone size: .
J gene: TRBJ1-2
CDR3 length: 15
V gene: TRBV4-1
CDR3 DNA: TGCGCCAGCAGCCACCCACAGGGTTCCGTCTATGGCTACACCTTC
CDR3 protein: CASSHPQGSVYGYTF

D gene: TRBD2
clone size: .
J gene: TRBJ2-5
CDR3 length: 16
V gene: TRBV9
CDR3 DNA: TGTGCCAGCAGCTCCCGAGCCGGGACTAGTGTTGAGACCCAGTACTTC
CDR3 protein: CASSSRAGTSVETQYF

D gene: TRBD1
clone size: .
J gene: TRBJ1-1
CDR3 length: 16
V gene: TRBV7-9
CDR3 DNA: TGTGCCAGCAGCTTAGAAGTCGGACAGGGGGTCACTGAAGCTTTCTTT
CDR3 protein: CASSLEVGQGVTEAFF

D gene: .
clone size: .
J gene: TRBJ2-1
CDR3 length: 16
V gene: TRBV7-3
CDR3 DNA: TGTGCCAGCAGCTTAATAAGTGGCGGAACCTACAATGAGCAGTTCTTC
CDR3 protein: CASSLISGGTYNEQFF

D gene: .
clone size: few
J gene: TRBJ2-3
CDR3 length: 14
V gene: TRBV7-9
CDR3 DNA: TGTGCCAGCAGCTTGGGCAGGGACACAGATACGCAGTATTTT
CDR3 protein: CASSLGRDTDTQYF

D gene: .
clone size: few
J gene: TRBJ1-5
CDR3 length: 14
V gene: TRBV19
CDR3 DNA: TGTGCCTCCCAACCTCAACGGGGCAATCAGCCCCAGCATTTT
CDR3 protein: CASQPQRGNQPQHF

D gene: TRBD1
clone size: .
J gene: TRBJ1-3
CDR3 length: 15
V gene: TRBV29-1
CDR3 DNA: TGCAGCGTTCGGGACAGAACTCTCTCTGGAAACACCATATATTTT
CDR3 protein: CSVRDRTLSGNTIYF

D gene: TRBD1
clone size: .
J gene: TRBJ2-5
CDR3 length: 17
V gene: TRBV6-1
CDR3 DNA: TGTGCCAGCAGTGAAGCGCTTCTGGCAGGGGGCCAAGAGACCCAGTACTTC
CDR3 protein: CASSEALLAGGQETQYF

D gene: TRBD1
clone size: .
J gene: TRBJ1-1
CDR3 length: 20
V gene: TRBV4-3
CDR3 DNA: TGCGCCAGCAGCCAAAAACTAAGCCGGGACAGGGCGTCGAGGAACACTGAAGCTTTCTTT
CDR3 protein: CASSQKLSRDRASRNTEAFF

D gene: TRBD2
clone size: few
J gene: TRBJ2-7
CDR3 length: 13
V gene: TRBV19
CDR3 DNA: TGTGCCAGTACCTCCGGGACTACCTTGGAGCAGTACTTC
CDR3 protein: CASTSGTTLEQYF

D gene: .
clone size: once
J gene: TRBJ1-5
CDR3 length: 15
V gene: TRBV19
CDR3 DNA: TGTGCCAGTAAAGAGGAGGAATTAAGCAATCAGCCCCAGCATTTT
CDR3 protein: CASKEEELSNQPQHF

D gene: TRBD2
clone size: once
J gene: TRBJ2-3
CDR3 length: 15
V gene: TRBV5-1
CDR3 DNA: TGCGCCAGCAGCTTGGTGGTAGCGGGAGGCAATACGCAGTATTTT
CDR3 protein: CASSLVVAGGNTQYF

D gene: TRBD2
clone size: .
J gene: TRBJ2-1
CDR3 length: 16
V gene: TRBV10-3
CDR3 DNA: TGTGCCATCAGTGAGACAACTACTAGCGGGAGCAATGAGCAGTTCTTC
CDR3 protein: CAISETTTSGSNEQFF

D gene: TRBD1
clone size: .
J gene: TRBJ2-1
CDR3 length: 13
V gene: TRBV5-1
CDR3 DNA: TGCGCCAGCAGAACAGGGGGCGGGAATGAGCAGTTCTTC
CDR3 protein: CASRTGGGNEQFF

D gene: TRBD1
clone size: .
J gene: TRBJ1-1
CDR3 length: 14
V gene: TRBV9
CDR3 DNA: TGTGCCAGCAGCGCTCAGACAGGGCCTACTGAAGCTTTCTTT
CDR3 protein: CASSAQTGPTEAFF

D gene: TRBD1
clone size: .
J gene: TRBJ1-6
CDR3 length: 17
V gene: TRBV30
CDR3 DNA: TGTGCCTGGAGTGTACCCCCTGTCGGACAGGGAGGTTCACCCCTCCACTTT
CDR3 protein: CAWSVPPVGQGGSPLHF

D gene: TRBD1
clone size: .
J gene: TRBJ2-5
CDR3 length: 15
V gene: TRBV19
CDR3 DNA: TGTGCCAGTAGTAGCGGACAGGCAATCTTGGAGACCCAGTACTTC
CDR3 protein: CASSSGQAILETQYF

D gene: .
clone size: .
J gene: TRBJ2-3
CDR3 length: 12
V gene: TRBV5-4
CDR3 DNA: TGTGCCAGCAGCCGGCGGTCAGATACGCAGTATTTT
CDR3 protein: CASSRRSDTQYF

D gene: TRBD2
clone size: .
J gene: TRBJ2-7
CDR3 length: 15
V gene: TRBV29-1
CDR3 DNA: TGCAGCGCCCAAGGGGGACTAGCGGGAGGTTACGAGCAGTACTTC
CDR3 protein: CSAQGGLAGGYEQYF

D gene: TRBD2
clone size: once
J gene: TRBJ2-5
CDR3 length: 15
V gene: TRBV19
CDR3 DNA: TGTGCCAGTAGTTCCGATAGCGGGAGAGGGGAGACCCAGTACTTC
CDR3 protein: CASSSDSGRGETQYF

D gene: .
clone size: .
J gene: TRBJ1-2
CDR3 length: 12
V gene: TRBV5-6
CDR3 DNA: TGTGCCAGCAGCTTGGTAGGAGGTGGCTACACCTTC
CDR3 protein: CASSLVGGGYTF

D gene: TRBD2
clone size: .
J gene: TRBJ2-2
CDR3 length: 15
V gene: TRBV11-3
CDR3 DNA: TGTGCCAGCAGCCCAGGTCAGCGGGGCACCGGGGAGCTGTTTTTT
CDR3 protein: CASSPGQRGTGELFF

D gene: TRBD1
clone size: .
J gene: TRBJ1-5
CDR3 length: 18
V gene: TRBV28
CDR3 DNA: TGTGCCAGCAGCCTACGCAGGGGGCCGGTTTCGGTTAATCAGCCCCAGCATTTT
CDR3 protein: CASSLRRGPVSVNQPQHF

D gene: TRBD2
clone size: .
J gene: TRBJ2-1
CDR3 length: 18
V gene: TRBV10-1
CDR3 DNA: TGCGCCAGCAGTGAGTCCAGCGGGAGTGGGGTCCCCTACAATGAGCAGTTCTTC
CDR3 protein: CASSESSGSGVPYNEQFF

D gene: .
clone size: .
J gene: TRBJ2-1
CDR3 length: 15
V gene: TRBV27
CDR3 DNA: TGTGCCAGCAGCGGGGGACTCGTCTCCTACAATGAGCAGTTCTTC
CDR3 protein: CASSGGLVSYNEQFF

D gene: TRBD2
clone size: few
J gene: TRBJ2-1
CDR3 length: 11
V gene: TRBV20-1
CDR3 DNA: TGCAGTGCTAGTGCGGCGGGAGAAGAGTTCTTC
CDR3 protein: CSASAAGEEFF

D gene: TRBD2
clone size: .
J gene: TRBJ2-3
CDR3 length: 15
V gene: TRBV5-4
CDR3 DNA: TGTGCCAGCAGAAGGACTAGCGGGAGCACAGATACGCAGTATTTT
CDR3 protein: CASRRTSGSTDTQYF

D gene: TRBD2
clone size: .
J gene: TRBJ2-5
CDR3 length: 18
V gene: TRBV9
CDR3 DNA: TGTGCCAGCAGCGTAGGTGCGGGGGGGCGGACAGCGGTAGAGACCCAGTACTTC
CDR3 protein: CASSVGAGGRTAVETQYF

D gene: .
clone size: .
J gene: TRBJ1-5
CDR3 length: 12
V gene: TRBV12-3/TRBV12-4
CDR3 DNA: TGTGCCAGCCAGGGTATGGATCAGCCCCAGCATTTT
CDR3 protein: CASQGMDQPQHF

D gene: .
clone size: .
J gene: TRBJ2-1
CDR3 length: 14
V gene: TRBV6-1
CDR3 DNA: TGTGCCAGCAGTGAATGGTCGGGGTTGAATGAGCAGTTCTTC
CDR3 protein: CASSEWSGLNEQFF

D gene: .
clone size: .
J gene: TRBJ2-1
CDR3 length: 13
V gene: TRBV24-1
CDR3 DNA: TGTGCCACCAGCGCAGGGTCCTACAATGAGCAGTTCTTC
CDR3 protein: CATSAGSYNEQFF

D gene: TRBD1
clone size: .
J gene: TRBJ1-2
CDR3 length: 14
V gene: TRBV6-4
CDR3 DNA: TGTGCCAGCAGTGAAACGGACAGGTCCTATGGCTACACCTTC
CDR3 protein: CASSETDRSYGYTF

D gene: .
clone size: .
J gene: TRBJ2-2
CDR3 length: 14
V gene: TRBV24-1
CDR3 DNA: TGTGCCACCAGTGGGGCAACGAACACCGGGGAGCTGTTTTTT
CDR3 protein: CATSGATNTGELFF

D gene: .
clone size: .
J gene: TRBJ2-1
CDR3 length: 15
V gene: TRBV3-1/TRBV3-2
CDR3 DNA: TGTGCCAGCAGCTCGTGGGGGGAGGCCTACAATGAGCAGTTCTTC
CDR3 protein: CASSSWGEAYNEQFF

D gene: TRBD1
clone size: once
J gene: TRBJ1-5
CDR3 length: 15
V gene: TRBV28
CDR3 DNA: TGTGCCAGCAGTTCGTCAGGGGGCTTAAATCAGCCCCAGCATTTT
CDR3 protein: CASSSSGGLNQPQHF

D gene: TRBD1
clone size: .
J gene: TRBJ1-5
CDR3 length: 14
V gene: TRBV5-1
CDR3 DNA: TGCGCCAGCAGCTTGACAGGGGGAAGTCAGCCCCAGCATTTT
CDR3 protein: CASSLTGGSQPQHF

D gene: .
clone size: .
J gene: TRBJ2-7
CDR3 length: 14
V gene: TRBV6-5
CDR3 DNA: TGTGCCAGCAGATGGACTTTGCTCTCCTACGAGCAGTACTTC
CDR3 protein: CASRWTLLSYEQYF

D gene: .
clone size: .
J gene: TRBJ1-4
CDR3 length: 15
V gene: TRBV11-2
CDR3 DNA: TGTGCCAGCAGCTTAGGGGGCGGCAATAATGAAAAACTGTTTTTT
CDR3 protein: CASSLGGGNNEKLFF

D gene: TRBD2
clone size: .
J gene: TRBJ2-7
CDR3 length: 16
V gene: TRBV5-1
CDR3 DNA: TGCGCCAGCAGCTTGGTAGCTAGCGGGAGGGGGGACGAGCAGTACTTC
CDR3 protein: CASSLVASGRGDEQYF

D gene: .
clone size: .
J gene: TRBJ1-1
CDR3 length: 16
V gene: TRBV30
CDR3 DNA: TGTGCCTGGAGTCTGGGTACGGGGGTCCATTCGGCTGAAGCTTTCTTT
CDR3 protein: CAWSLGTGVHSAEAFF

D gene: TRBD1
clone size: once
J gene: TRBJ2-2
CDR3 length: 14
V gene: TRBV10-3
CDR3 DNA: TGTGCAACTCAGGGACAGGGAAACGCCGGGGAGCTGTTTTTT
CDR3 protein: CATQGQGNAGELFF

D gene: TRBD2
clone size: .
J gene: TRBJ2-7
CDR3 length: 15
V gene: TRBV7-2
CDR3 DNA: TGTGCCAGCAGCCCCCATAGCGGGAGGCCCTACGAGCAGTACTTC
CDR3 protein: CASSPHSGRPYEQYF

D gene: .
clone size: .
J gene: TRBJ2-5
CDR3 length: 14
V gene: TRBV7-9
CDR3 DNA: .
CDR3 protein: CASSRFGTGSWAYF

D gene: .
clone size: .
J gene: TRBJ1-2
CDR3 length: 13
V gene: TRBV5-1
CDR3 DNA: TGCGCCAGCAGCCCAAGCGGCCCGGCGGGCTACACCTTC
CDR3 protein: CASSPSGPAGYTF

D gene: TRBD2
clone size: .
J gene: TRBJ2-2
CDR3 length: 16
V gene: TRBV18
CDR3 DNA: TGTGCCAGCTCACCTCCAGGGACTATAAACACCGGGGAGCTGTTTTTT
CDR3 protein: CASSPPGTINTGELFF

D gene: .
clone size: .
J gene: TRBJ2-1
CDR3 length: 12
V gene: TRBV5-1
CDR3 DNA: TGCGCCAGCAGGGGGACTTCCAGTGAGCAGTTCTTC
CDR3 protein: CASRGTSSEQFF

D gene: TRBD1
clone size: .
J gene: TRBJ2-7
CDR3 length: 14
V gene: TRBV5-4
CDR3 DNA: TGTGCCAGCAGCACGGGACAGTCCTCCTACGAGCAGTACTTC
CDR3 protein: CASSTGQSSYEQYF

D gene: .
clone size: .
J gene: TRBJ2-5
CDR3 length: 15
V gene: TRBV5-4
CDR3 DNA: TGTGCCAGCAGCCCTGCGGCAAGGGGCCAAGAGTCCCAGTACTTC
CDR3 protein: CASSPAARGQESQYF

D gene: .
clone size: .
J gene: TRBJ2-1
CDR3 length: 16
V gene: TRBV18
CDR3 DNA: TGTGCCAGCTCACCACTACGCGCCCACGCCTACAATGAGCAGTTCTTC
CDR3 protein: CASSPLRAHAYNEQFF

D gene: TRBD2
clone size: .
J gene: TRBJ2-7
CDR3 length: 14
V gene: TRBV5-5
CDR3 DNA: TGTGCCAGCAGCTGGACTAGCGGGGGGTACGAGCAGTACTTC
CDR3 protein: CASSWTSGGYEQYF

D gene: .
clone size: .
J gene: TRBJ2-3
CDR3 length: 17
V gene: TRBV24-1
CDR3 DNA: TGTGCCACCAGTCCCGGGCGGGGCGGGCCTAGCACAGATACGCAGTATTTT
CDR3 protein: CATSPGRGGPSTDTQYF